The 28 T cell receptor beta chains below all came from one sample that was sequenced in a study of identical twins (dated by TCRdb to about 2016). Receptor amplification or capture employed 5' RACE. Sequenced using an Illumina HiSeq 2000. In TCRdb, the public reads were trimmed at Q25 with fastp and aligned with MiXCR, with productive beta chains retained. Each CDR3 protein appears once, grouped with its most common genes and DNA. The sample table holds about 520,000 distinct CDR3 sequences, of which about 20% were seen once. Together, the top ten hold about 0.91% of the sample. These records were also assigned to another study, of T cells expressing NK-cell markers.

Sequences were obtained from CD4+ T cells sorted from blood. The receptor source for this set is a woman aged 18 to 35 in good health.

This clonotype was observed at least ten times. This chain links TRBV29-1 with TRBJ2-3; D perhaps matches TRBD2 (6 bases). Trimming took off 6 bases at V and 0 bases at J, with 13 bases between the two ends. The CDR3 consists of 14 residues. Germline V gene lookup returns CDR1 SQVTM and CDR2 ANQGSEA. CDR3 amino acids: CSVKLAGSTDTQYF. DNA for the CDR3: TGCAGCGTAAAACTAGCTGGGAGCACAGATACGCAGTATTTT.

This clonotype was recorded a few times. DNA for the CDR3: TGCGCCAGCAGCTTGGATATGGGAACCAAAAACATTCAGTACTTC. Its translation: CASSLDMGTKNIQYF. This chain joins TRBV5-1 and TRBJ2-4; no reliable D call. V lost 0 bases and J 2 bases, leaving 9 bases between the germline ends. Germline CDR1 is SGHRS and CDR2 is YFSETQ. The CDR3 contains 15 residues.

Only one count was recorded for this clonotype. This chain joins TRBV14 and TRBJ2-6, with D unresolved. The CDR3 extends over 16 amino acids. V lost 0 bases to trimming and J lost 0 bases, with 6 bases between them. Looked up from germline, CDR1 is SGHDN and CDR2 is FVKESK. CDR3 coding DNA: TGTGCCAGCAGCCAAGATACGAGCTCTGGGGCCAACGTCCTGACTTTC. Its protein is CASSQDTSSGANVLTF.

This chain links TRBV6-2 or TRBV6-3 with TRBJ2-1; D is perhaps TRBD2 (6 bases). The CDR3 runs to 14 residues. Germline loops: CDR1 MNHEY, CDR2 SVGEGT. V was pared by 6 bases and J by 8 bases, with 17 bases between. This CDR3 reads CASSLSVGGYEQFF. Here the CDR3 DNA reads TGTGCCAGCAGCCTTAGTGTTGGAGGGTATGAGCAGTTCTTC.

The CDR3 region has the DNA TGTGCCAGCTCAATTCTTGCAGGTAACACTGAAGCTTTCTTT. This encodes CASSILAGNTEAFF. The V call is TRBV18, the J call TRBJ1-1; D gene uncertain. V lost 5 bases and J lost 2, with 12 bases in between. The germline V gene has CDR1 KGHSH and CDR2 LQKENI. The CDR3 consists of 14 residues.

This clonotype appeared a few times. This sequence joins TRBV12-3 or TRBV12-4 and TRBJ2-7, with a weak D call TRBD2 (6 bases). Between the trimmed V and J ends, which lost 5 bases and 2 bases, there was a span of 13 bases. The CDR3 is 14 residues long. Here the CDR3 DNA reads TGTGCCAGCAGTGCGGGACGGGGGACCTACGAGCAGTACTTC. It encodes CASSAGRGTYEQYF.

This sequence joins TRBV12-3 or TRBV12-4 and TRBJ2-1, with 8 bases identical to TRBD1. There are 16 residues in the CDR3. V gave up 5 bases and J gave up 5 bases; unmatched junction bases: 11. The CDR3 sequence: CASSDRNRGVNNEQFF. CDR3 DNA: TGTGCCAGCAGTGACCGGAACAGGGGGGTGAACAATGAGCAGTTCTTC.

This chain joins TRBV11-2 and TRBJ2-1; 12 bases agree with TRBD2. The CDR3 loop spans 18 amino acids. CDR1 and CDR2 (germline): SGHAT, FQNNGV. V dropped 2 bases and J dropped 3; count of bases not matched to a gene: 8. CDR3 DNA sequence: TGTGCCAGCAGCTTATTTGCTAGCGGGGGGGTGAACTACAATGAGCAGTTCTTC. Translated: CASSLFASGGVNYNEQFF.

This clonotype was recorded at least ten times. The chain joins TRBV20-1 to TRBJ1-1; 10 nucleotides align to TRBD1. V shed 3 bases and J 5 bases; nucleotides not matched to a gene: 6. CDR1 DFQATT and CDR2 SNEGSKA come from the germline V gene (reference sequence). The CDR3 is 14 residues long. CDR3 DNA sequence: TGCAGTGCTAGTGACAGGGGGCGAGGTACTGAAGCTTTCTTT. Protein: CSASDRGRGTEAFF.

The CDR3 DNA reads TGTGCCAGCGGAATAGCGGGATTCTACAATGAGCAGTTCTTC. Translating gives CASGIAGFYNEQFF. The genes are TRBV6-2 or TRBV6-3 and TRBJ2-1; 8 bases are shared with TRBD2. V dropped 8 bases and J dropped 3; count of bases not matched to a gene: 6. Germline CDR1 is MNHEY and CDR2 is SVGEGT. This CDR3 region has 14 residues.

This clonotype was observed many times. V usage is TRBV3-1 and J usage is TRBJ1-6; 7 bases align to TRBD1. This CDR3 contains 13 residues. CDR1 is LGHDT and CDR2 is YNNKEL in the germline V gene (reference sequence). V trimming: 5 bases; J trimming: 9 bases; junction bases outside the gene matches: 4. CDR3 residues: CASSETGRSPLHF. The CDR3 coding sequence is TGTGCCAGCAGCGAGACAGGGCGTTCACCCCTCCACTTT.

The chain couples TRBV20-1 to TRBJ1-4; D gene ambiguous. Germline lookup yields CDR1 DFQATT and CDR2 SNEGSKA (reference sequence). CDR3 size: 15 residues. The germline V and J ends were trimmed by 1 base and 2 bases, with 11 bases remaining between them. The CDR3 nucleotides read TGCAGTGCTAGAGTGGGCAGGTTTACTAATGAAAAACTGTTTTTT. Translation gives CSARVGRFTNEKLFF.

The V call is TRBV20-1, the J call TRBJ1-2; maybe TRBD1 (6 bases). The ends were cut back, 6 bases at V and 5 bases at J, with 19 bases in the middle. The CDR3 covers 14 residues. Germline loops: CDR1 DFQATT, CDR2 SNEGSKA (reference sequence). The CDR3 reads CSARTQGLGYGYTF. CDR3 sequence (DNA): TGCAGTGCAAGGACACAGGGTTTGGGGTATGGCTACACCTTC.

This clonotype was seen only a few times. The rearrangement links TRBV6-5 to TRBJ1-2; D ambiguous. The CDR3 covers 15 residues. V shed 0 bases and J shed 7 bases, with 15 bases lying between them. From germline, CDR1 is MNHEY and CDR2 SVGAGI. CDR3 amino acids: CASSYSNVRLGGYTF. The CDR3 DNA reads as TGTGCCAGCAGTTACTCGAATGTCAGGCTGGGTGGCTACACCTTC.

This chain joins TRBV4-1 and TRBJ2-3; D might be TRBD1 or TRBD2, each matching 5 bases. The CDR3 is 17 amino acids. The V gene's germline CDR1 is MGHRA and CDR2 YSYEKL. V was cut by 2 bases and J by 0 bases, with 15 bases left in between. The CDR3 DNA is TGCGCCAGCAGCCAAAGGCCCCGGGGCCCTAGCACAGATACGCAGTATTTT. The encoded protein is CASSQRPRGPSTDTQYF.

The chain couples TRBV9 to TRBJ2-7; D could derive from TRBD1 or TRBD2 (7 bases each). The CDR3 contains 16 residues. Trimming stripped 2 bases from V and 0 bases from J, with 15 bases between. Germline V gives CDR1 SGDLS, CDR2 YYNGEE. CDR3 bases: TGTGCCAGCAGCGTTTCAGGGGGGGGGAGCTCCTACGAGCAGTACTTC. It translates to CASSVSGGGSSYEQYF.

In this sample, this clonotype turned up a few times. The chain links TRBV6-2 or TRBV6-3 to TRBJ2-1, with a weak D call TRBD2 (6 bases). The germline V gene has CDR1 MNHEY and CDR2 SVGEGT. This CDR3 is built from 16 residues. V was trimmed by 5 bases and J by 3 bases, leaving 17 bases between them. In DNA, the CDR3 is TGTGCCAGCAGTGCCCCGGGTGGGGGGTTCTACAATGAGCAGTTCTTC. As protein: CASSAPGGGFYNEQFF.

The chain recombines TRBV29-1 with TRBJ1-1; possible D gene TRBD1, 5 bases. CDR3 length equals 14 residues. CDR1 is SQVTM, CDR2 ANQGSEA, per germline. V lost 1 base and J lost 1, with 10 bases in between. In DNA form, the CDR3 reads TGCAGCGTTGAAGTCTGGGGGAAGAACACTGAAGCTTTCTTT. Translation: CSVEVWGKNTEAFF.

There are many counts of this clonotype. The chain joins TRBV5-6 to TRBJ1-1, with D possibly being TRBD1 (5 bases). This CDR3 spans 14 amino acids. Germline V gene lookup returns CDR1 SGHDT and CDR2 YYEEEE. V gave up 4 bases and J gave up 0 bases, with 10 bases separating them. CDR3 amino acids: CASSPTGLNTEAFF. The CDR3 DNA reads TGTGCCAGCAGCCCAACAGGTTTGAACACTGAAGCTTTCTTT.

The CDR3 sequence: CASQEVGTGELFF. The CDR3 DNA reads as TGTGCCAGCCAGGAGGTGGGCACCGGGGAGCTGTTTTTT. The V gene is TRBV2, the J gene TRBJ2-2; D might be TRBD2 (5 bases). The CDR3 is 13 amino acids. Trimming pared 8 bases from V and 4 bases from J, leaving 11 bases between. Germline CDR1 is SNHLY and CDR2 is FYNNEI.

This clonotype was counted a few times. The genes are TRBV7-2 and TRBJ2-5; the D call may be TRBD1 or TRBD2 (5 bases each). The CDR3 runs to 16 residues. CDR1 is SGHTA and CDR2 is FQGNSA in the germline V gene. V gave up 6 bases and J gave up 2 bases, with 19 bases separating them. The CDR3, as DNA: TGTGCCAGCAGACCAAAACGGGACGCAGCACAAGAGACCCAGTACTTC. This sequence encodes CASRPKRDAAQETQYF.

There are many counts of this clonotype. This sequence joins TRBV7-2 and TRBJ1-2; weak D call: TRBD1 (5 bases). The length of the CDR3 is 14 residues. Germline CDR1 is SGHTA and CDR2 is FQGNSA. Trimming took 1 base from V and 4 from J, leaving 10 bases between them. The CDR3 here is CASSLGSGGYGYTF. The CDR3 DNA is TGTGCCAGCAGCTTAGGTTCGGGGGGCTATGGCTACACCTTC.

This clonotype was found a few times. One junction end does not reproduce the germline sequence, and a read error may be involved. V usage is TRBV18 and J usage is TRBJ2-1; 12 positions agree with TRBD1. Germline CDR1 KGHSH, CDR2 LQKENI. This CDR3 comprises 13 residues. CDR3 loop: CASSPLGQGAEVF. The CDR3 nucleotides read TGTGCCAGCTCACCCCTGGGACAGGGGGCGGAGGTCTTC.

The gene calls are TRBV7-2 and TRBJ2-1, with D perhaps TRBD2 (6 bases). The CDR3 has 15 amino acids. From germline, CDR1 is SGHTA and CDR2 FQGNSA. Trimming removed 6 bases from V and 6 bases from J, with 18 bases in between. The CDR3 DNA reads TGTGCCAGCAGTCGACTAGTTTTTGGTTTCAATGAGCAGTTCTTC. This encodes CASSRLVFGFNEQFF. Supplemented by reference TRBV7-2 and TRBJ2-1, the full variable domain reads GAGVSQSPSNKVTEKGKDVELRCDPISGHTALYWYRQSLGQGLEFLIYFQGNSAPDKSGLPSDRFSAERTGGSVSTLTIQRTQQEDSAVYLCASSRLVFGFNEQFFGPGTRLTVL.

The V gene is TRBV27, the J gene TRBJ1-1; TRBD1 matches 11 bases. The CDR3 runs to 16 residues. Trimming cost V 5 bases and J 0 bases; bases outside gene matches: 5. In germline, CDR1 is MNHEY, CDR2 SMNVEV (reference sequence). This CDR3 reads CASSTDRGRMNTEAFF. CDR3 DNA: TGTGCCAGCAGTACGGACAGGGGGCGCATGAACACTGAAGCTTTCTTT.

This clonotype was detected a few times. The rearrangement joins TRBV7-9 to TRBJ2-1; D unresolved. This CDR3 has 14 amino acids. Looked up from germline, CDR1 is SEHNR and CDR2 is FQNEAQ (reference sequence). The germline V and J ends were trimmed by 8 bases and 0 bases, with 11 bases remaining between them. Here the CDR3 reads CASDRKSSYNEQFF. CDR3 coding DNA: TGTGCCAGCGATCGCAAGAGCTCCTACAATGAGCAGTTCTTC. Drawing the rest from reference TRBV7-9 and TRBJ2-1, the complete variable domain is DTGVSQNPRHKITKRGQNVTFRCDPISEHNRLYWYRQTLGQGPEFLTYFQNEAQLEKSRLLSDRFSAERPKGSFSTLEIQRTEQGDSAMYLCASDRKSSYNEQFFGPGTRLTVL.

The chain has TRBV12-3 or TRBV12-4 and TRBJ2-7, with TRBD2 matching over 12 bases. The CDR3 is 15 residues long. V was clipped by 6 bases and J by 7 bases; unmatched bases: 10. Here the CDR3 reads CASSTLAGGRVEQYF. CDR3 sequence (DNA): TGTGCCAGCAGCACCCTAGCGGGGGGGCGGGTTGAGCAGTACTTC.

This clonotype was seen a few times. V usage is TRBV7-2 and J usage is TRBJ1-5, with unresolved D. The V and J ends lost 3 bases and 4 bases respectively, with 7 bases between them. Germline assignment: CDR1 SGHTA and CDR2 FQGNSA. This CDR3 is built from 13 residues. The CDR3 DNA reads TGTGCCAGCAGCTTTGCAGAAAATCAGCCCCAGCATTTT. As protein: CASSFAENQPQHF.